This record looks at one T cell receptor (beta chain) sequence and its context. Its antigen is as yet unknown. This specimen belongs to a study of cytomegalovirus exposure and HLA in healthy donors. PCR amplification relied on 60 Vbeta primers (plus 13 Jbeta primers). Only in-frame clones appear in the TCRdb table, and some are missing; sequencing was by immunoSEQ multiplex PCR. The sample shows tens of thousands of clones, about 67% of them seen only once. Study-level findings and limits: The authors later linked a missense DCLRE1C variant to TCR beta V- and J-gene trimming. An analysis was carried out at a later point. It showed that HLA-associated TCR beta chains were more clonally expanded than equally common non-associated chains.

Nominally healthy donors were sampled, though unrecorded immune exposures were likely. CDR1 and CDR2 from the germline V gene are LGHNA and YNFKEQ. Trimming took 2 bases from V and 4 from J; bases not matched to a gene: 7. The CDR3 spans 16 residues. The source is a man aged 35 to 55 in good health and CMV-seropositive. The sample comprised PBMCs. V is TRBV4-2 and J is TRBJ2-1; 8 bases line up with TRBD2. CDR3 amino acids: CASSQLNTGGYNEQFF. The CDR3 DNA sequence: TGTGCCAGCAGCCAACTTAACACGGGGGGGTACAATGAGCAGTTCTTC.